Listed below are T cell receptor beta chains from one sample, sequenced in a study of blood T cell repertoires in COVID-19. Data came from immunoSEQ multiplex PCR; TCRdb stores just in-frame clones and leaves some out. The sample has about 200,000 clones, 82% seen once. Sequenced input: peripheral blood. Receptor source: an older woman with COVID-19, enrolled during active disease. Both conserved end residues are part of each CDR3. The D gene is left open where the match is weak. Clone size is shown for a subset of rows, as once, few, many or a class of expanded clone.

>TRBJ2-2|TRBV2|-|TRBD1
CASSPRTGDTGELFF
TGTGCCAGCAGTCCCCGGACAGGGGACACCGGGGAGCTGTTTTTT
>TRBJ1-4|TRBV27|-|TRBD1
CASSNRGDRGRFNEKLFF
TGTGCCAGCAGCAATAGGGGGGACAGGGGGCGTTTTAACGAAAAACTGTTTTTT
>TRBJ2-3|TRBV7-8|-|TRBD2
CASSLATSGSIYTQYF
TGTGCCAGCAGCTTAGCCACTAGCGGGAGTATATATACGCAGTATTTT
>TRBJ1-2|TRBV6-5|once|-
CASRVYPGNYGYTF
TGTGCCAGCAGAGTTTACCCGGGTAACTATGGCTACACCTTC
>TRBJ1-3|TRBV19|few|-
CASTSDLSGNTIYF
TGTGCCAGTACTAGCGACCTCTCTGGAAACACCATATATTTT
>TRBJ1-4|TRBV7-6|-|-
CASSLGRPPNEKLFF
TGTGCCAGCAGCTTAGGCAGGCCACCTAATGAAAAACTGTTTTTT
>TRBJ2-3|TRBV27|-|-
CASSSADTQYF
TGTGCCAGCAGTTCGGCAGATACGCAGTATTTT
>TRBJ2-7|TRBV24-1|-|-
CATSDPGAGVYEQYF
TGTGCCACCAGTGACCCGGGGGCGGGAGTCTACGAGCAGTACTTC
>TRBJ2-3|TRBV24-1|once|TRBD2
CATSDFSAGVSTDTQYF
TGTGCCACCAGTGATTTTTCGGCGGGAGTTAGCACAGATACGCAGTATTTT
>TRBJ1-5|TRBV5-1|many|-
CASSLATGLGQPQHF
TGCGCCAGCAGCTTGGCCACAGGGCTCGGTCAGCCCCAGCATTTT
>TRBJ2-3|TRBV27|-|-
CASSFWAGDTQYF
TGTGCCAGCAGTTTTTGGGCAGGGGATACGCAGTATTTT
>TRBJ2-7|TRBV14|few|TRBD1
CASSQENRGFSYEQYF
TGTGCCAGCAGCCAAGAAAACAGGGGGTTCTCCTACGAGCAGTACTTC
>TRBJ2-7|TRBV2|-|-
CASRRVGRAYEQYF
TGTGCCAGCAGGAGGGTGGGGAGAGCCTACGAGCAGTACTTC
>TRBJ1-5|TRBV6-5|-|-
CASSPRGGNQPQHF
TGTGCCAGCAGCCCCCGCGGAGGGAATCAGCCCCAGCATTTT
>TRBJ1-3|TRBV6-1|-|TRBD1
CASSAIPGQEGGNTIYF
TGTGCCAGCAGTGCGATCCCGGGACAGGAGGGCGGAAACACCATATATTTT
>TRBJ2-3|TRBV28|-|-
CASSLPGTDTQYF
TGTGCCAGCAGTTTGCCGGGGACAGATACGCAGTATTTT
>TRBJ2-1|TRBV3-1/TRBV3-2|few|-
CASSQERAAAGVVVTRFF
TGTGCCAGCAGCCAAGAAAGAGCGGCGGCCGGAGTAGTAGTAACCCGGTTCTTC
>TRBJ2-1|TRBV28|-|TRBD2
CATRPSSGRNEQFF
TGTGCCACCCGGCCCTCTAGCGGGCGAAATGAGCAGTTCTTC
>TRBJ1-1|TRBV28|once|-
CASSPRIQKAFF
TGTGCCAGCTCCCCCAGGATACAGAAAGCTTTCTTT
>TRBJ2-6|TRBV10-1|-|TRBD1
CASGTGCGANVLTF
TGCGCCAGCGGGACAGGTTGCGGGGCCAACGTCCTGACTTTC
>TRBJ1-4|TRBV6-1|once|TRBD1
CASSRGTARNEKLFF
TGTGCCAGCAGTAGGGGGACAGCCCGTAATGAAAAACTGTTTTTT
>TRBJ1-5|TRBV7-2|-|-
CASSLEGAQHF
TGTGCCAGCAGCCTTGAAGGGGCCCAGCATTTT
>TRBJ2-5|TRBV7-2|once|TRBD1
CASSLTGEYQETQYF
TGTGCCAGCAGCTTAACAGGGGAGTACCAAGAGACCCAGTACTTC
>TRBJ1-5|TRBV7-9|-|TRBD1
CASSHADRGGNQPQHF
TGTGCCAGCAGCCATGCCGACAGGGGAGGCAATCAGCCCCAGCATTTT
>TRBJ1-2|TRBV18|-|-
CASSPQRGYGYTF
TGTGCCAGCTCCCCCCAGCGTGGCTATGGCTACACCTTC
>TRBJ1-2|TRBV29-1|-|-
CSVRKGANYGYTF
TGCAGCGTTAGGAAAGGAGCTAACTATGGCTACACCTTC
>TRBJ1-1|TRBV6-2/TRBV6-3|-|TRBD1
CASSSTNRGKILRTEAFF
TGTGCCAGCAGTTCGACAAACAGGGGAAAGATTCTGAGAACCGAAGCTTTCTTT
>TRBJ2-7|TRBV28|-|TRBD2
CASSFLGGKQYF
TGTGCCAGCAGTTTCCTGGGGGGGAAGCAGTACTTC
>TRBJ2-3|TRBV4-3|-|TRBD2
CASSHPKGLAGELAETQYF
TGCGCCAGCAGCCACCCGAAAGGACTAGCGGGCGAGTTAGCTGAGACGCAGTATTTT
>TRBJ2-3|TRBV9|-|TRBD2
CASSVVGSGAPSTDTQYF
TGTGCCAGCAGCGTAGTAGGGAGCGGGGCCCCTAGCACAGATACGCAGTATTTT
>TRBJ1-2|TRBV6-6|-|-
CASSGQATYGYTF
TGTGCCAGCAGTGGACAAGCCACTTATGGCTACACCTTC
>TRBJ1-6|TRBV28|-|-
CASRPTVGGHLHF
TGTGCCAGCAGACCCACCGTGGGGGGTCACCTCCACTTT
>TRBJ2-7|TRBV7-9|-|TRBD2
CASSFSGRTLQDDQYF
TGTGCCAGCAGCTTTAGCGGGAGAACCCTACAGGACGATCAGTACTTC
>TRBJ2-5|TRBV9|-|TRBD2
CASSVSGRATQYF
TGTGCCAGCAGCGTTAGCGGGAGGGCAACCCAGTACTTC
>TRBJ2-7|TRBV27|-|-
CASSQTSLGSYEQYF
TGTGCCAGCAGCCAGACTAGTCTGGGGTCCTACGAGCAGTACTTC
>TRBJ2-2|TRBV30|-|TRBD2
CAWSVLSGRNTGELFF
TGTGCCTGGAGTGTACTAAGCGGGAGAAACACCGGGGAGCTGTTTTTT
>TRBJ1-3|TRBV12-3/TRBV12-4|once|-
CASSRDIYGAIYF
TGTGCCAGCAGCAGGGACATTTATGGTGCCATATATTTT
>TRBJ1-1|TRBV11-2|-|-
CASSFDTGIGTEAFF
TGTGCCAGCAGCTTTGATACAGGGATTGGAACTGAAGCTTTCTTT
>TRBJ1-2|TRBV19|once|-
CASSIGGEVYGYTF
TGTGCCAGTAGCATCGGGGGAGAGGTCTATGGCTACACCTTC